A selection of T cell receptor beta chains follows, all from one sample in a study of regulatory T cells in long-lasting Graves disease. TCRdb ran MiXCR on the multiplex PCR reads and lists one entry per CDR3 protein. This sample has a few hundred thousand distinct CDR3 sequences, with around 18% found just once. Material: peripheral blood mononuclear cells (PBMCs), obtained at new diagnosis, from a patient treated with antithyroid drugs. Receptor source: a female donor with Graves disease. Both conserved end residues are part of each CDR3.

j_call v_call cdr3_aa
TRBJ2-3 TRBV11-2 CASSLDRTGDTQYF
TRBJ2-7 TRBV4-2 CASSPPPSGESYEQYF
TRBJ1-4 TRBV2 CASRGQGQGYEKLFF
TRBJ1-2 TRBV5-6 CASSGNRGRGYGYTF
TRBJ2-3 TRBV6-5 CASSYSIGDGQSTDTQYF
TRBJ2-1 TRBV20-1 CSARRLFGGYNEQFF
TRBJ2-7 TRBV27 CASSLSTRGHEQYF
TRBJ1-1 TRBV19 CASSDDRGPAFF
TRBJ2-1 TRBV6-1 CATKTSSGSYNEQFF
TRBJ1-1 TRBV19 CASSMRVGRVNTEAFF
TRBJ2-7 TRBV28 CASRFFIGTSHSSYEQYF
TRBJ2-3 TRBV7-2 CASSITSFRDTQYF
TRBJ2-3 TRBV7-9 CASSLLAGSTDTQYF
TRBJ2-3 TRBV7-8 CASSDGLASTDTQYF
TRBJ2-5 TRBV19 CASSILGGLQETQYF
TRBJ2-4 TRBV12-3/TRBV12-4 CASSLSAGGDKNIQYF
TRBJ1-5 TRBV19 CASSGGLNSNQPQHF
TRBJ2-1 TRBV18 CASSPLTGGAGNEQFF
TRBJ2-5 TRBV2 CARGTEQETQYF
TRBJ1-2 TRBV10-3 CAISESLDEQGPYGYTF
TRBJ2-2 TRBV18 CASSPGGPAGELFF
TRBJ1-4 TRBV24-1 CATSDGAVNEKLFF
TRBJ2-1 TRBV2 CASSGNLAEASYNEQFF
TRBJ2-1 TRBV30 CAWSTPGGSSYNEQFF
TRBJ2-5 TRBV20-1 CSAPLPRDPETQYF
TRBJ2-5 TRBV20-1 CSARDQLRDSQQETQYF
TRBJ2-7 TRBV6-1 CASLTSGRVREQYF
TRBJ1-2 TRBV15 CATSSLRNYGYTF
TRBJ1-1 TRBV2 CASSTTMNTEAFF
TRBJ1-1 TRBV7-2 CASSLAPLSGPEAFF
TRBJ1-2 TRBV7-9 CASSSQSGYTF
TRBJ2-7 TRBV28 CASSFRARLHRNYEQYF
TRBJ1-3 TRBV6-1 CASSEAYRSSGNTIYF
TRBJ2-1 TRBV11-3 CASSRTSGSNEQFF
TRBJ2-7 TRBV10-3 CAISESTSGRRYEQYF
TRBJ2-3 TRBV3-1 CASSLRSGQGATQYF
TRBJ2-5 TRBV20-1 CSAGGLAGNQETQYF
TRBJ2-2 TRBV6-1 CASSGQEINTGELFF
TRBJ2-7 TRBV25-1 CASMGGGYEQYF
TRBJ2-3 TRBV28 CASRPQELAGGDTQYF
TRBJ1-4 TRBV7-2 CASSLAHQTNEKLFF
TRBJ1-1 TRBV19 CASSLPGRYTEAFF
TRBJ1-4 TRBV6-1 CASTRAATNEKLFF
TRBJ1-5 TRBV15 CATSRGQSNQPQHF
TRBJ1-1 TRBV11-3 CASSLRFMNTEAFF
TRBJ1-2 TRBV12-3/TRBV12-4 CASSRGVGGAVGYTF
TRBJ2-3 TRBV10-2 CASRDSDNTDTQYF
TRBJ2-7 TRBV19 CASGETRQGINEQYF
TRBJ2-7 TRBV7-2 CASSLDPGMYEQYF
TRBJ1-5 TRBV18 CASSPWRADAPQHF
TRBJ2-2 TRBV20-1 CSARVRAGELFF
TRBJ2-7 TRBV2 CASSSRDKVYEQYF